The clone carrying this TCR beta chain was seen at least ten times. The antigen is unknown. This record comes from a study of neurological immune-mediated disorders. Overall study findings and caveats: HTLV-1-associated myelopathy ranked highest for TCR clonal expansion and multiple sclerosis lowest, beneath healthy controls.

Each CDR3 protein is one row after TCRdb ran MiXCR on the 5' RACE reads. The table has tens of thousands of distinct CDR3 sequences, roughly 3.5% seen once. The TCR sequence derives from a woman aged 45-59 years with multiple sclerosis. The sequencing input was PBMCs.

The DNA of the CDR3 is TGTGCCACCAGCCGGGGGGGCTTCGATACGCAGTATTTT. Its protein product is CATSRGGFDTQYF. V usage is TRBV24-1 and J usage is TRBJ2-3; 8 bases map to TRBD2. The ends lost 7 bases at V and 6 bases at J; junction bases unmatched: 5. Germline-derived CDR1 and CDR2 are KGHDR and SFDVKD. This CDR3 has 13 amino acids.